Listed below are T cell receptor beta chains from one sample, sequenced in a study of T-cell reconstitution after alpha-beta-depleted transplantation in children. TCRdb itself ran the PCR reads through MiXCR, one entry per CDR3 protein. The profile covers about 290,000 distinct CDR3 sequences, with around 7.1% appearing a single time and approximately 9.6% taken by the ten largest. This material consisted of peripheral blood, taken 360 days after TCRalphabeta/CD19-depleted stem cell transplant. The source of these receptors is a female patient aged 2-15 years who had a stem cell transplant for Fanconi anemia, so the T cells may come from the graft donor. Both conserved end residues are part of each CDR3. D genes are given only for firm matches. The size field is filled for only some rows; it gives once, few, many or a size class.

cdr3_length j_call d_call v_call clone_size cdr3_aa cdr3_nt
14 TRBJ2-7 - TRBV11-3 - CASRTSPLCYEQYF TGTGCCAGCAGAACTAGTCCCCTATGCTACGAGCAGTACTTC
13 TRBJ2-5 - TRBV12-3/TRBV12-4 many CASTLAYQETQYF TGTGCCAGCACCTTGGCGTACCAAGAGACCCAGTACTTC
17 TRBJ2-7 - TRBV15 - CATSGLRGASGAYEQYF TGTGCCACCAGCGGCCTTCGGGGGGCCTCGGGGGCCTACGAGCAGTACTTC
13 TRBJ2-1 - TRBV12-3/TRBV12-4 many CASSLNLNNEQFF TGTGCCAGCAGTTTGAACTTGAACAATGAGCAGTTCTTC
14 TRBJ2-7 TRBD2 TRBV29-1 many CSAATSGGTYEQYF TGCAGCGCGGCGACTAGCGGGGGAACCTACGAGCAGTACTTC
18 TRBJ1-5 - TRBV15 few CATSRPVRGVGVNQPQHF TGTGCCACCAGCCGTCCAGTCCGAGGGGTTGGGGTCAATCAGCCCCAGCATTTT
14 TRBJ2-2 - TRBV28 few CASSSLRNTGELFF TGTGCCAGCAGTTCCCTAAGGAACACCGGGGAGCTGTTTTTT
14 TRBJ1-2 TRBD1 TRBV7-8 many CASSGAGQPYGYTF TGTGCCAGCAGCGGAGCGGGACAGCCCTATGGCTACACCTTC
15 TRBJ1-5 - TRBV6-2/TRBV6-3 many CASKAKGEWDQPQHF TGTGCCAGCAAGGCTAAAGGAGAATGGGATCAGCCCCAGCATTTT
15 TRBJ1-3 - TRBV4-2 many CASSQDPGSGNTIYF TGTGCCAGCAGCCAAGATCCAGGGTCTGGAAACACCATATATTTT
15 TRBJ2-6 - TRBV7-8 - CASSLVHSGANVLTF TGTGCCAGCAGCTTAGTCCACTCTGGGGCCAACGTCCTGACTTTC
13 TRBJ1-2 - TRBV12-3/TRBV12-4 - CASSPSTEWGYTF TGTGCCAGCAGCCCCTCAACCGAATGGGGCTACACCTTC
16 TRBJ2-3 - TRBV20-1 many CTKQARDTSFGDTQYF TGCACCAAGCAGGCCAGGGACACTTCCTTTGGAGATACGCAGTATTTT
13 TRBJ1-5 - TRBV20-1 many CSARVAENQPQHF TGCAGTGCTAGAGTGGCAGAAAATCAGCCCCAGCATTTT
15 TRBJ1-4 - TRBV7-6 - CASSLAGQRGEKLFF TGTGCCAGCAGCTTAGCAGGCCAGAGGGGTGAAAAACTGTTTTTT
12 TRBJ2-7 - TRBV29-1 many CSVGPDTYEQYF TGCAGCGTTGGACCGGATACCTACGAGCAGTACTTC
16 TRBJ2-3 - TRBV28 few CASSLGPRGRTDTQYF TGTGCCAGCAGTCTCGGCCCCCGGGGTCGCACAGATACGCAGTATTTT
12 TRBJ2-7 - TRBV6-5 many CASSYRGGEQYF TGTGCCAGCAGTTACAGGGGGGGCGAGCAGTACTTC
15 TRBJ2-1 - TRBV12-3/TRBV12-4 many CASSLPDKARNEQFF TGTGCCAGCAGTTTACCAGATAAGGCTAGAAATGAGCAGTTCTTC
16 TRBJ2-3 - TRBV7-3 - CASSPTKRVRQDTQYF TGTGCCAGCAGCCCGACAAAGCGGGTGAGACAAGATACGCAGTATTTT
14 TRBJ2-3 TRBD2 TRBV6-5 many CASSLAGPGDTQYF TGTGCCAGCAGTTTAGCGGGGCCGGGAGATACGCAGTATTTT
16 TRBJ2-3 TRBD1 TRBV27 few CASSLVGQIFTDTQYF TGTGCCAGCAGTCTCGTGGGACAGATCTTCACAGATACGCAGTATTTT
19 TRBJ2-2 TRBD2 TRBV9 few CASSVGVSRGLAWTGELFF TGTGCCAGCAGCGTAGGCGTAAGTCGGGGACTAGCGTGGACCGGGGAGCTGTTTTTT
16 TRBJ2-1 - TRBV7-2 - CASSLAPDYFRNEQFF TGTGCCAGCAGCTTAGCCCCGGACTACTTCCGCAATGAGCAGTTCTTC
15 TRBJ2-5 - TRBV7-8 few CASSLVFVGEETQYF TGTGCCAGCAGCTTAGTCTTCGTCGGTGAAGAGACCCAGTACTTC
14 TRBJ2-7 - TRBV3-1 - CASSQETDPRTEYF TGTGCCAGCAGCCAAGAAACGGATCCCCGGACTGAGTACTTC
14 TRBJ2-3 TRBD1 TRBV5-1 many CASSPGQGYGTQYF TGCGCCAGCAGCCCGGGACAGGGGTATGGTACGCAGTATTTT
13 TRBJ1-1 - TRBV10-1 few CASSEGAYTEAFF TGCGCCAGCAGTGAAGGGGCCTACACTGAAGCTTTCTTT
15 TRBJ2-2 - TRBV27 many CASSPLPANTGELFF TGTGCCAGCAGTCCGCTGCCCGCGAACACCGGGGAGCTGTTTTTT
13 TRBJ1-3 TRBD1 TRBV7-2 many CASSSGTGNTIYF TGTGCCAGCAGCTCCGGGACAGGCAACACCATATATTTT
19 TRBJ1-1 - TRBV4-3 many CASSQDVVATVKLNTEAFF TGCGCCAGCAGCCAAGATGTGGTTGCCACAGTAAAATTGAACACTGAAGCTTTCTTT
14 TRBJ2-7 - TRBV7-2 few CASSLEDGRDEQYF TGTGCCAGCAGCTTAGAGGATGGTCGGGACGAGCAGTACTTC
14 TRBJ2-5 TRBD2 TRBV29-1 many CSVEAGGLKETQYF TGCAGCGTTGAAGCGGGAGGGCTTAAGGAGACCCAGTACTTC
15 TRBJ2-5 - TRBV2 - CASSAFRAVQETQYF TGTGCCAGCAGTGCTTTTAGGGCGGTCCAAGAGACCCAGTACTTC
14 TRBJ2-3 - TRBV18 - CASSVDRNTDTQYF TGTGCCAGCTCTGTGGACAGAAACACAGATACGCAGTATTTT
14 TRBJ2-5 - TRBV28 - CASSTLGLKETQYF TGTGCCAGCAGTACACTGGGACTTAAAGAGACCCAGTACTTC
15 TRBJ2-3 TRBD1 TRBV7-2 many CASSFTGTETDTQYF TGTGCCAGCAGTTTTACCGGGACAGAGACAGATACGCAGTATTTT
18 TRBJ2-2 - TRBV11-2 - CASSKTGTSTSNTGELFF TGTGCCAGCAGTAAAACCGGGACATCGACCTCGAACACCGGGGAGCTGTTTTTT
14 TRBJ1-1 - TRBV18 few CASSHRVGDTEAFF TGTGCCAGCTCGCACAGGGTGGGAGATACTGAAGCTTTCTTT
18 TRBJ2-1 TRBD2 TRBV11-1 many CASSLSGISGFSYNEQFF TGTGCCAGCAGCTTATCGGGGATTAGCGGGTTCTCCTACAATGAGCAGTTCTTC
13 TRBJ1-1 - TRBV7-8 - CASSLVLAVEAFF TGTGCCAGCAGCTTAGTTTTGGCCGTTGAAGCTTTCTTT
14 TRBJ2-7 - TRBV7-2 - CASSLERGFYEQYF TGTGCCAGCAGCTTAGAGAGAGGGTTCTACGAGCAGTACTTC
14 TRBJ1-1 - TRBV7-2 - CASSLKRANTEAFF TGTGCCAGCAGCTTAAAGCGGGCGAACACTGAAGCTTTCTTT
16 TRBJ2-3 TRBD2 TRBV29-1 many CSVEPYLAGTTDTQYF TGCAGCGTTGAACCCTATCTAGCGGGGACCACAGATACGCAGTATTTT
16 TRBJ2-1 TRBD1 TRBV5-1 many CASSIRQGHSYNEQFF TGCGCCAGCAGCATACGACAGGGGCACTCCTACAATGAGCAGTTCTTC
21 TRBJ1-2 - TRBV6-2/TRBV6-3 few CASSYSKGRGGGGKANYGYTF TGTGCCAGCAGTTACTCGAAGGGGCGAGGTGGCGGAGGGAAAGCTAACTATGGCTACACCTTC
17 TRBJ2-5 TRBD2 TRBV12-5 few CASGHGTSGGGQETQYF TGTGCTAGTGGTCATGGGACTAGCGGGGGGGGACAAGAGACCCAGTACTTC
14 TRBJ2-5 TRBD1 TRBV6-2/TRBV6-3 many CASSTRQGLETQYF TGTGCCAGCAGTACGCGACAGGGATTAGAGACCCAGTACTTC
11 TRBJ2-1 - TRBV12-3/TRBV12-4 many CASSVSWEQFF TGTGCCAGCAGTGTGAGCTGGGAGCAGTTCTTC
13 TRBJ1-2 - TRBV15 many CATSRESSYGYTF TGTGCCACCAGCAGGGAGTCCTCCTATGGCTACACCTTC
14 TRBJ2-5 TRBD2 TRBV10-3 many CAIRDSLAGETQYF TGTGCCATCAGGGACTCTCTAGCGGGGGAGACCCAGTACTTC
15 TRBJ2-1 - TRBV28 many CASSPPQIRDNEQFF TGTGCCAGCAGCCCCCCACAGATCAGAGACAATGAGCAGTTCTTC
14 TRBJ2-7 - TRBV28 few CASSSQDRSYEQYF TGTGCCAGCAGTTCCCAGGACAGATCCTACGAGCAGTACTTC